This T cell receptor (beta chain) was identified during a study of shared clonotypes between healthy human individuals. Study results and limitations: About 5% of naive CD4 clonotypes were common to several donors.

Germline CDR1 is SGHDN and CDR2 is FVKESK. V dropped 0 bases and J dropped 5 bases, with 8 bases sitting between them. The CDR3 extends over 13 amino acids. This clone has only one observation. What it recognizes is unknown. TCRdb's copy holds only in-frame clones and misses some; the assay was immunoSEQ multiplex PCR. The sample contains roughly 1,800,000 clones, approximately 95% of which appear only once. CD8 cells classed as naive were CD45RO-negative and positively selected for CCR7, excluding terminally differentiated effector memory CD45RA+ cells. The receptor was isolated from a man younger than 30 in good health. Sequencing input: naive CD8+ T cells sorted from blood. This chain connects TRBV14 to TRBJ2-7, with D unclear. CDR3 nucleotides: TGTGCCAGCAGCCAAGATCGGGTGCACGAGCAGTACTTC. As protein: CASSQDRVHEQYF.